This TCR beta chain was captured in a study of T cell responses to AZD1222 COVID-19 vaccine. About this clone: Antigen unknown.

Overall study results and limits: White British donors predominated, females outnumbered males, and clonal diversity was possibly underestimated. Reportedly, nearly half the spike-specific TCRs target unmutated variant regions. Of the AZD1222 recipients, only five to seven were seropositive at baseline. Vaccination with two AZD1222 doses was followed by a rise in Spike-specific TCR breadth and depth.

V lost 4 bases and J lost 5, with 12 bases in between. The CDR3 totals 14 residues. Germline V CDR1 and CDR2: ENHRY, SYGVKD. Clones were sequenced by immunoSEQ multiplex PCR, and TCRdb holds only the in-frame ones, with some missing. This sample has more than 95,000 clones, with around nine tenths found just once. The chain couples TRBV10-3 to TRBJ1-3; D may be TRBD1 (5 bases). The sample in question was peripheral blood, obtained on day 0 of AZD1222 vaccination. The origin of this receptor is an adult in good health. CDR3 DNA sequence: TGTGCCATCAGTGCTGACAGCGGGCGAAACACCATATATTTT. It codes for CAISADSGRNTIYF.